Listed below are T cell receptor beta chains from one sample, sequenced in a study of beta chain features in type 1 diabetes. The data were produced by immunoSEQ multiplex PCR, yet TCRdb's version contains in-frame clones alone and is incomplete. The sample lists 140,000 to 150,000 clones, around an eighth seen once, with roughly 1.4% in the top ten. The sequenced material came from central memory CD4+ T cells from blood. The receptors stem from a man aged 18 to 35 with type 1 diabetes. The CDR3 runs from the conserved cysteine through the conserved F or W. The order of the fields is J gene, D gene, clone size, V gene, CDR3 DNA, CDR3 protein. The D gene is left open where the match is weak. Rows may omit the clone size; those that give it use once, few, many or a size class.

>TRBJ2-1|.|few|TRBV19
TGTGCCAGTAGTGGAGTGAGAGTTGCGCCTAGCTCCTACAATGAGCAGTTCTTC
CASSGVRVAPSSYNEQFF
>TRBJ2-3|.|.|TRBV19
TGTGCCAGTAGTATAGCTGGCGGGTTATCGAATACGCAGTATTTT
CASSIAGGLSNTQYF
>TRBJ1-1|.|.|TRBV4-2
TGTGCCAGCAGCCAAAGATACGGGGGTACAACTGAAGCTTTCTTT
CASSQRYGGTTEAFF
>TRBJ2-5|TRBD2|once|TRBV9
TGTGCCAGCAGCGTAGCGGGGGGGCCGGGAGAGACCCAGTACTTC
CASSVAGGPGETQYF
>TRBJ2-7|.|.|TRBV7-9
TGTGCCAGCAGCTTAGAACAGCCCGGGGACGAGCAGTACTTC
CASSLEQPGDEQYF
>TRBJ1-1|.|few|TRBV18
TGTGCCAGCTCAGGAACGGGGGCGAACACTGAAGCTTTCTTT
CASSGTGANTEAFF
>TRBJ1-5|.|few|TRBV11-2
TGTGCCAGCAGCCCCTGGGGGGACCAGCCCCAGCATTTT
CASSPWGDQPQHF
>TRBJ1-6|.|few|TRBV28
TGTGCCAGCACCTTAGTTGATTCACCCCTCCACTTT
CASTLVDSPLHF
>TRBJ2-7|.|many|TRBV23-1
TGCGCCAGCAGTCAATCCCGGCCGTTCGGGTCCTACGAGCAGTACTTC
CASSQSRPFGSYEQYF
>TRBJ2-7|.|.|TRBV7-9
TGTGCCAGCAGCTCGACCCCGTGGGAGCAGTACTTC
CASSSTPWEQYF
>TRBJ2-5|.|medium-sized|TRBV29-1
TGCAGCGTCGTAGGGGGGCAAGAGACCCAGTACTTC
CSVVGGQETQYF
>TRBJ1-2|.|.|TRBV30
TGTGCCTGGAGTGTTGGGCTGGGGTATGGTGGCTACACCTTC
CAWSVGLGYGGYTF
>TRBJ2-1|.|many|TRBV6-6
TGTGCCAGCACCCAAAGCTTCTACAATGAGCAGTTCTTC
CASTQSFYNEQFF
>TRBJ1-4|.|.|TRBV10-3
TGTGCCATCAGTGAGTCGGGCGGAGGGGAAAAACTGTTTTTT
CAISESGGGEKLFF
>TRBJ1-6|.|.|TRBV6-6
TGTGCCAGCAGTTACTCCGACTATAATTCACCCCTCCACTTT
CASSYSDYNSPLHF
>TRBJ1-2|.|.|TRBV4-1
TGCGCCAGCAGCCAAAGTCAACAGGGAAACTATGGCTACACCTTC
CASSQSQQGNYGYTF
>TRBJ2-5|.|once|TRBV5-6
TGTGCCAGCAGCTTGGGTCAGGAGACCCAGTACTTC
CASSLGQETQYF
>TRBJ2-7|.|many|TRBV29-1
TGCAGCGTTGGGGGTGACGGGGACTACGAGCAGTACTTC
CSVGGDGDYEQYF
>TRBJ1-1|TRBD1|few|TRBV30
TGTGCCTGGAGAACGCAGGGGGTGAACACTGAAGCTTTCTTT
CAWRTQGVNTEAFF
>TRBJ2-1|.|many|TRBV25-1
TGTGCCAGCAGTGGGACCTACAATGAGCAGTTCTTC
CASSGTYNEQFF
>TRBJ1-1|.|few|TRBV7-8
TGTGCCAGCAGCTTAGCGCCTGAAGGGCCTGAAGCTTTCTTT
CASSLAPEGPEAFF
>TRBJ1-1|.|few|TRBV6-6
TGTGCCAGCAGTTACGATGGGACGGCCACTGAAGCTTTCTTT
CASSYDGTATEAFF
>TRBJ2-7|.|many|TRBV10-3
TGTGCCATCAGTGAGCGGTACGAGCAGTACTTC
CAISERYEQYF
>TRBJ1-1|TRBD1|.|TRBV30
TGTGCCTGGCGGGACAGTATGAACACTGAAGCTTTCTTT
CAWRDSMNTEAFF
>TRBJ1-1|TRBD1|.|TRBV7-9
TGTGCCAGCAGTCCCACCACGGGACAGCACACTGAAGCTTTCTTT
CASSPTTGQHTEAFF
>TRBJ2-5|.|few|TRBV5-1
TGCGCCAGCAGCTACGACAAAGAGACCCAGTACTTC
CASSYDKETQYF
>TRBJ1-2|.|.|TRBV29-1
TGCAGCGTTGATACAGGGAGAAACTATGGCTACACCTTC
CSVDTGRNYGYTF
>TRBJ2-7|TRBD1|few|TRBV9
TGTGCCAGCAGCGTTGGACAGGGGGCCTTCTACGAGCAGTACTTC
CASSVGQGAFYEQYF
>TRBJ2-7|TRBD1|.|TRBV5-1
TGCGCCAGCAGTCCGGACAGGGATTCCTACGAGCAGTACTTC
CASSPDRDSYEQYF
>TRBJ2-2|.|few|TRBV28
TGTGCCAGCAGTTTCCAATTTGACACCGGGGAGCTGTTTTTT
CASSFQFDTGELFF
>TRBJ1-1|.|.|TRBV4-2
TGTGCCAGCAGCCAATACTTAATGGACCCCGAGGACACTGAAGCTTTCTTT
CASSQYLMDPEDTEAFF
>TRBJ2-5|.|many|TRBV7-9
TGTGCCAGCAGCTCGCTGAAAGGGATTGAGACCCAGTACTTC
CASSSLKGIETQYF
>TRBJ1-1|.|.|TRBV18
TGTGCCAGCCCAGGCCTGAACACTGAAGCTTTCTTT
CASPGLNTEAFF
>TRBJ1-2|.|.|TRBV18
TGTGCCAGCTCACCGGCAAGCGATGGCTACACCTTC
CASSPASDGYTF
>TRBJ2-5|.|few|TRBV7-9
TGTGCCAGCAGCCAAGGACGAGGGGAAGAGACCCAGTACTTC
CASSQGRGEETQYF
>TRBJ1-2|.|few|TRBV20-1
TGCAGTGCTAGTGGGGGGTATGGCTACACCTTC
CSASGGYGYTF
>TRBJ2-5|TRBD2|.|TRBV2
TGTGCCAGCAGTGGGACTAGCGGGGGTCGGGAGACCCAGTACTTC
CASSGTSGGRETQYF
>TRBJ1-1|.|few|TRBV15
TGTGCCACCAGCAGAGGACCACAAGTCCTGTGGAACACTGAAGCTTTCTTT
CATSRGPQVLWNTEAFF
>TRBJ2-3|.|few|TRBV5-5
TGTGCCAGCAGCTTGGGGGGAGGTGGCACAGATACGCAGTATTTT
CASSLGGGGTDTQYF
>TRBJ1-3|.|few|TRBV7-2
TGTGCCAGCAGCTTAAACCCCCGGGTGGGTTCTGGAAACACCATATATTTT
CASSLNPRVGSGNTIYF
>TRBJ1-1|.|.|TRBV6-5
TGTGCCAGCAGATCGAGGACGGAGGCAAACGAAGCTTTCTTT
CASRSRTEANEAFF
>TRBJ1-1|.|.|TRBV28
TGTGCCAGCAGTTTCCGTCGGGTCTCGGGGGGCACTGAAGCTTTCTTT
CASSFRRVSGGTEAFF
>TRBJ2-1|.|.|TRBV7-6
TGTGCCAGCAGCCAAGGACACGCGAGCTCCTACAATGAGCAGTTCTTC
CASSQGHASSYNEQFF
>TRBJ2-1|.|many|TRBV14
TGTGCCAGCAGCCTAGGCCTAGGTAGCACTGTCTACAATGAGCAGTTCTTC
CASSLGLGSTVYNEQFF
>TRBJ1-1|TRBD1|few|TRBV30
TGTGCCTGGAGTCAGGGGGCGACTGAAGCTTTCTTT
CAWSQGATEAFF
>TRBJ2-7|TRBD1|.|TRBV29-1
TGCAGCGTTGTTACCGGGACAGGGTGCACCTACGAGCAGTACTTC
CSVVTGTGCTYEQYF
>TRBJ2-1|TRBD2|.|TRBV7-8
TGTGCCAGCAGCTCGCGACTAGCGGGGTACAATGAGCAGTTCTTC
CASSSRLAGYNEQFF
>TRBJ2-1|.|many|TRBV2
TGTGCCAGCAGCCTCGACTACAATGAGCAGTTCTTC
CASSLDYNEQFF
>TRBJ1-5|TRBD1|.|TRBV7-2
TGTGCCAGCAGCCCAGGGACAGGGGGCTTTCAGCCCCAGCATTTT
CASSPGTGGFQPQHF